This T cell receptor (beta chain) was obtained from a study of shared clonotypes between healthy human individuals (TCRdb year 2020). Regarding the research as a whole: The cohort included three men and a couple of women between 18 and 49 years of age. Different laboratories and diverse techniques were used to prepare libraries and sequence TCR repertoires, to increase sequencing depth and limit assay-specific biases. Each donor's leukapheresis produced roughly between roughly 0.94 and 9.5 billion PBMCs. To estimate repertoire size and how much clonotype sharing occurs between individuals, the study deeply sequenced the blood TCR repertoires of a handful of healthy adults. For each donor, CD4 naive and CD4 memory were each run on three plates, CD8 naive on two plates, and CD8 memory on one plate. Overall results and qualifications from the work: When a few donors were compared, the shared fraction of clonotypes was 5% to 6.5% for naive CD4, 3.5% to 4% for naive CD8, 2% to 2.5% for memory CD4, and roughly 0.43% for memory CD8. Sampling was restricted to blood, and TCR repertoires in tissues likely differ from the TCR repertoires found in blood. Clonotypes shared by all four sorted-subset donors showed higher generation probabilities than non-shared clonotypes. Because the study included only a small number of donors, the genetic and exposure-history diversity represented was limited. Naive subsets generally had larger estimated clonotype richness than memory subsets. Even with the large sequencing depth, rarefaction of the sorted-subset datasets indicated that sequencing was incomplete. Pairwise subsampling indicated that sequencing depth was expected to affect the degree of clonotype sharing among donors.

Using the deep immunoSEQ assay, multiplex PCR amplified TCR CDR3 regions from genomic DNA. Extracted genomic DNA from each cell subset was spread evenly across all wells of several immunoSEQ 96-well plates, with each plate serving as a replicate. Each replicate PCR for sorted subsets received around 200 ng genomic DNA, equal to some 32,000 T cell genomes. Purified libraries were measured with a Qubit 3.0 fluorometer, size-checked on a Bioanalyzer 2100, and measured again with the KAPA Library Quantification kit. Every immunoSEQ 96-well plate was sequenced on a dedicated single-read 150-cycle Illumina NextSeq 550 flow cell. In the original analysis: Because the immunoSEQ output held only junctional sequences and lacked quality scores, the filtering could not match the filtering applied to full-length reads. To assign V/J genes and CDR3, sequences were annotated against IMGT germline references using PyIR, a Python wrapper for IgBLAST v1.9. Any read was removed if the V/J assignment was weak (E-value above 1e-6), the CDR3 was missing, or the read contained stop codons, out-of-frame junctions, or ambiguous translated residues. V3J clonotypes were defined as sequences sharing an identical inferred V gene, J gene, and CDR3 amino acid sequence. Percentage overlap between repertoires was computed as shared unique clonotypes divided by the size of the smaller repertoire. Three approaches were used to assess repertoire richness: RTK rarefaction, the Chao1 estimator, and Recon v2.1 estimates of unobserved clonotypes. Generation probabilities were computed with OLGA for all TCRbeta clonotypes obtained by the gDNA method from a few donors. Not all clones reach the TCRdb copy of this immuneACCESS table, which keeps in-frame sequences only. Checked studies attribute under half of the gap to unresolved V genes and leave the rest unexplained. The V and J calls and clone size were taken over from that table, and D and trimming were inferred from the DNA. Within this sample are about 2 million clones, with approximately 94% of them counted one time only. Around 1% of the sample belongs to the ten largest clones.

Trimming accounts for 4 bases at V and 5 bases at J, while the number of junction bases matched to no gene is 5. The CDR3 sequence holds 14 residues, the cysteine and phenylalanine included. This entry keeps only the CDR3 DNA: 42 bases, framed from base 1. CDR1 and CDR2, per the germline V gene, are SGHRS and YFSETQ. CD8 naive samples were obtained by positive selection for CCR7 among CD45RO-negative cells, yielding a CD45RA+CCR7+ population from which TemRA cells were excluded. The donors were healthy, HIV-negative adults with no recently reported acute infections or vaccinations. All donors were Caucasian adults living in Nashville, Tennessee, USA. Blood was collected by leukapheresis, and PBMCs were isolated by Ficoll-Histopaque density gradient centrifugation and then cryopreserved in liquid nitrogen vapor phase. Analytical flow cytometry was used to check the purity and quantity of each magnetically sorted T cell population. Each sorted fraction had its genomic DNA isolated and then quantified by UV absorbance on a Nanodrop 2000c.

Note on this clone: Its cognate antigen has yet to be identified. No qualities accompany the bases; no much larger clone lies one base away.

The sequencing input was naive CD8+ T cells sorted from blood. The intended sense of this specimen's cell subset or site label: CD45RA+CCR7+. Recombination linked TRBV5-1 to TRBJ2-7; 11 bases in between match TRBD1. The TCR sequence derives from a man younger than 30 in good health. The DNA sequence is as follows: TGCGCCAGCAGCGCCGGGACAGGGGGGGACGAGCAGTACTTC. It translates as CASSAGTGGDEQYF.